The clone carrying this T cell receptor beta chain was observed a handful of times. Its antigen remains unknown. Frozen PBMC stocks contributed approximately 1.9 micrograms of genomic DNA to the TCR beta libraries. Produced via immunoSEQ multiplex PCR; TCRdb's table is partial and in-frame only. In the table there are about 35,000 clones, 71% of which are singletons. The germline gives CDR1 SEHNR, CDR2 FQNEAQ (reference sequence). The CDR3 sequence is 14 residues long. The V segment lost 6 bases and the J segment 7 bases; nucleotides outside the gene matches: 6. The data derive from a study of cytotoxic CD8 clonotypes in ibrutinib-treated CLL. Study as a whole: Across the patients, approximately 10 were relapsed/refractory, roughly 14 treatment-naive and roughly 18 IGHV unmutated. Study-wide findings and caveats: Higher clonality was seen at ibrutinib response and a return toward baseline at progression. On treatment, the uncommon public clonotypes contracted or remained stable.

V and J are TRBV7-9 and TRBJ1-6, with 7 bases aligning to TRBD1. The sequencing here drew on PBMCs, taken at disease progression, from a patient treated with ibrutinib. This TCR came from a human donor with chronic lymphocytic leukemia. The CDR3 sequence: CASSYGTVNSPLHF. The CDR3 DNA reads TGTGCCAGCAGTTACGGGACAGTCAATTCACCCCTCCACTTT.